Each of the 25 T cell receptor beta chains below was sequenced from the same sample in a study of tumor and adjacent non-tumor tissue in lung cancer. No cell sorting was done before RNA was extracted from the tissue. Three rounds of nested PCR, following a modified ARM-PCR protocol, produced the TCRbeta library. TCRdb independently ran MiXCR on the multiplex PCR reads; one entry per CDR3 protein. The table includes about 200,000 distinct CDR3 sequences, 71% detected once. Input material: lung tumor tissue. Every receptor here comes from a man aged 55 to 70 with non-small cell lung cancer.

The chain joins TRBV20-1 to TRBJ2-1; no firm D call. The CDR3 covers 14 residues. The V and J ends lost 1 base and 10 bases respectively, with 17 bases between them. Looked up from germline, CDR1 is DFQATT and CDR2 is SNEGSKA (reference sequence). The CDR3 DNA reads TGCAGTGCTAGAGCCGGAACAGAGTTAAGGGAGCAGTTCTTC. Amino acid sequence: CSARAGTELREQFF.

As regards this clonotype: Mismatch with germline at one junction end may stem from a read error. The genes are TRBV20-1 and TRBJ2-1; 9 bases agree with TRBD2. Germline assignment: CDR1 DFQATT and CDR2 SNEGSKA (reference sequence). The CDR3 loop spans 16 amino acids. This CDR3 reads CRASNMGTSRHDEQFF. The CDR3 bases are TGCAGAGCTAGCAACATGGGGACTAGCCGACACGATGAGCAGTTCTTC.

This clonotype was counted at least ten times. This chain joins TRBV5-4 and TRBJ1-2; D is unclear. The CDR3 is 15 amino acids. Germline loops: CDR1 SGHNT, CDR2 YYREEE (reference sequence). The germline V and J ends were trimmed by 0 bases and 1 base, with 10 bases remaining between them. CDR3 protein: CASSLGADLNYGYTF. Written as DNA, the CDR3 is TGTGCCAGCAGCTTGGGGGCCGATCTTAACTATGGCTACACCTTC.

This clonotype was detected ten times or more. V gene TRBV12-3 or TRBV12-4 combines with J gene TRBJ1-5; 7 nucleotides agree with TRBD1. The CDR3 runs to 15 residues. V lost 5 bases, J lost 3 bases, and 7 bases stayed unmatched. CDR3 DNA: TGTGCCAGCAGTCCGACAACAGGGGTCAATCAGCCCCAGCATTTT. Protein sequence: CASSPTTGVNQPQHF.

Comments on this clonotype: In this CDR3 the conserved last residue, phenylalanine or tryptophan, is missing, so a read error is likely. The chain has TRBV29-1 and TRBJ1-5, with 8 bases lining up with TRBD1. Germline assignment: CDR1 SQVTM and CDR2 ANQGSEA. CDR3 size: 12 residues. CDR3 nucleotide sequence: TGCAGCGCCACAGGGGGGGTTCAGCTCCAGCATCTT. Translation gives CSATGGVQLQHL.

The V call is TRBV25-1, the J call TRBJ2-1, with TRBD1 identical over 9 bases. The CDR3 has 13 amino acids. The V segment lost 7 bases and the J segment 6 bases; nucleotides outside the gene matches: 4. CDR1 is MGHDK, CDR2 SYGVNS, per germline. The DNA for the CDR3 is TGTGCCAGCATTGGGGGACAGGGCAATGAGCAGTTCTTC. It specifies CASIGGQGNEQFF.

This clonotype has at least ten counts. J is TRBJ2-1 and V is TRBV6-5; the D gene is possibly TRBD2 (5 bases). V was clipped by 7 bases and J by 12 bases, with 13 bases between them. This CDR3 is 11 amino acids long. Germline V CDR1 and CDR2: MNHEY, SVGAGI. For the CDR3, the DNA is TGTGCCAGCACCGCTGACACTAGGCAGTTCTTC. It specifies CASTADTRQFF.

This clonotype was detected once. One end of the junction fails to match germline, which may point to a read error. The gene calls are TRBV4-3 and TRBJ1-2, with D possibly matching TRBD1 (5 bases). CDR1 and CDR2 (germline): LGHNA, YSLEER. CDR3 length equals 17 residues. The CDR3 protein is CVSSRSGTFFSHYAYTF. The DNA of the CDR3 is TGCGTCAGCAGTCGCTCCGGGACGTTTTTCTCTCACTATGCCTACACCTTC.

Worth noting for this clonotype: Because the CDR3 is missing its conserved closing phenylalanine or tryptophan, this is likely a read error. The chain uses TRBV11-1 and TRBJ2-1; no clear D gene. The CDR3 totals 13 residues. CDR1 SGHAT and CDR2 FQDESV come from the germline V gene (reference sequence). The CDR3, as DNA: TGTGCCAGCAGCTTACAGGTGTACAACGAGCAGTTCGTC. Its protein product is CASSLQVYNEQFV.

In its sample, this clonotype ranks as medium-sized. V usage is TRBV11-2 and J usage is TRBJ2-7, with D maybe TRBD1 (6 bases). The germline gives CDR1 SGHAT, CDR2 FQNNGV. The CDR3 is made up of 13 amino acids. Trimming left V 3 bases short and J 3 bases short, with 9 bases between. The CDR3, as DNA: TGTGCCAGCAGCTTCACAGGGAGCTACGAGCAGTACTTC. The encoded protein is CASSFTGSYEQYF.

This clonotype was counted between two and nine times. No conserved phenylalanine or tryptophan is present at the end of the CDR3, so a read error is the likely explanation. The CDR3 loop is CSARVAGADTQYY. The CDR3 DNA reads as TGCAGTGCTAGAGTTGCAGGGGCAGATACGCAGTATTAT. V and J are TRBV20-1 and TRBJ2-3, with D possibly matching TRBD1 (6 bases). Germline V gives CDR1 DFQATT, CDR2 SNEGSKA (reference sequence). The CDR3 length is 13 residues. V gave up 1 base and J gave up 4 bases, with 9 bases separating them.

The rearrangement uses TRBV20-1 and TRBJ1-2; D is uncertain. The CDR3 spans 13 residues. The germline gives CDR1 DFQATT, CDR2 SNEGSKA (reference sequence). Trimming stripped 5 bases from V and 3 bases from J, with 13 bases between. The CDR3 sequence is CSAARRLDYGYTF. The DNA of the CDR3 is TGCAGTGCTGCCCGTAGGTTGGACTATGGCTACACCTTC.

Comments on this clonotype: This may be a read error, as it is one base from a much larger clone. V usage is TRBV29-1 and J usage is TRBJ2-2, with 7 bases fitting TRBD2. V dropped 6 bases and J dropped 0; count of bases not matched to a gene: 7. In germline, CDR1 is SQVTM, CDR2 ANQGSEA. CDR3 length: 15 residues. In nucleotides, the CDR3 is TGCAGCGTCAGTGGGAGGGTCGCGAACACCGGGGAGCTGTTTTTT. Protein product: CSVSGRVANTGELFF.

This clonotype was counted at least ten times. The gene calls are TRBV12-3 or TRBV12-4 and TRBJ2-3, with D possibly being TRBD2 (6 bases). The CDR3 is made up of 13 amino acids. Trimming stripped 6 bases from V and 3 bases from J, with 10 bases between. CDR3 sequence: CASSSGTTDTQYF. CDR3 nucleotide sequence: TGTGCCAGCAGCTCAGGGACTACAGATACGCAGTATTTT.

A remark on this clonotype: One junction end disagrees with the germline gene, perhaps due to a read error. V usage is TRBV6-1 and J usage is TRBJ2-6; D uncertain. Germline CDR1 MNHNS, CDR2 SASEGT. The CDR3 runs to 17 residues. The CDR3 nucleotides are TGTGTCAGCAGACCCGGGTCCGCAGGCTCTGGGGCCAACGTCCTGACTTTC. Translated: CVSRPGSAGSGANVLTF.

This clonotype was found once. At one end the junction does not follow the germline gene, possibly because of a read error. The chain combines TRBV29-1 with TRBJ2-7, with 15 nucleotides matching TRBD2. This CDR3 spans 15 amino acids. CDR1 and CDR2 (germline): SQVTM, ANQGSEA. The CDR3 is CSVEAGLAGGNEKYF. As DNA, the CDR3 is TGCAGCGTTGAGGCAGGACTAGCGGGAGGGAACGAGAAGTACTTC.

The V gene is TRBV6-1, the J gene TRBJ2-3; TRBD2 is a possible D gene (6 bases). The germline V gene has CDR1 MNHNS and CDR2 SASEGT. Trimming shortened V by 6 bases and J by 3 bases, and 16 bases separated the two germline ends. The CDR3 runs 15 residues. The DNA for the CDR3 is TGTGCCAGCAGGCCGGGTGTCGGGAGTACAGATACGCAGTATTTT. Amino acid sequence: CASRPGVGSTDTQYF.

This clonotype was found a few times. J is TRBJ2-5 and V is TRBV11-2; 11 nucleotides line up with TRBD1. The germline V gene encodes CDR1 SGHAT and CDR2 FQNNGV. This CDR3 is 16 amino acids long. Trimming cost V 1 base and J 5 bases; bases outside gene matches: 6. CDR3 amino acids: CASSLARTGGGETQYF. Here the CDR3 DNA reads TGTGCCAGCAGCTTAGCCCGGACAGGGGGCGGGGAGACCCAGTACTTC.

This clonotype was detected once. An end of the junction does not agree with germline; a read error may underlie this. The V gene is TRBV11-3, the J gene TRBJ2-1; 7 bases fit TRBD2. The length of the CDR3 is 15 residues. Germline V gene data show CDR1 as SGHNT and CDR2 as YENEEA. The CDR3 is CASSPSSGTNNERFF. The CDR3, as DNA: TGTGCCAGCAGCCCGTCCAGCGGGACCAACAATGAGCGGTTTTTC.

This chain connects TRBV30 to TRBJ2-2; 14 nucleotides line up with TRBD2. Germline V gene lookup returns CDR1 GTSNPN and CDR2 SVGIG (reference sequence). The V segment lost 1 base and the J segment 6 bases; nucleotides outside the gene matches: 4. There are 16 residues in the CDR3. The CDR3 DNA reads TGTGCCTGGAGTGGGACTAGCGGGAGGCCACCCGGGGAGCTGTTTTTT. As protein: CAWSGTSGRPPGELFF.

On this clonotype itself: Relative to the germline gene, one junction end is altered; a read error may explain this. The chain recombines TRBV6-5 with TRBJ2-5; D possibly corresponds to TRBD2 (7 bases). In germline, CDR1 is MNHEY, CDR2 SVGAGI. The CDR3 length is 14 residues. The CDR3: CASSDTGTAGAEYF. The CDR3 DNA reads as TGTGCCAGCAGTGATACCGGGACCGCGGGGGCAGAGTACTTT.

J is TRBJ2-7 and V is TRBV11-2; TRBD2 might be the D (5 bases). CDR1 and CDR2 from the germline V gene are SGHAT and FQNNGV. The CDR3 extends over 16 amino acids. Trimming left V 0 bases short and J 3 bases short, with 15 bases between. CDR3 bases: TGTGCCAGCAGCTTAGATTGGGAGCTGGGCAGCTACGAGCAGTACTTC. Its protein product is CASSLDWELGSYEQYF. Supplemented by reference TRBV11-2 and TRBJ2-7, the full variable domain reads EAGVAQSPRYKIIEKRQSVAFWCNPISGHATLYWYQQILGQGPKLLIQFQNNGVVDDSQLPKDRFSAERLKGVDSTLKIQPAKLEDSAVYLCASSLDWELGSYEQYFGPGTRLTVT.

As regards this clonotype: A much bigger clone sits one base away, suggesting this may be a read error. The rearrangement joins TRBV6-1 to TRBJ2-7, with TRBD1 matching over 7 bases. J was trimmed by 1 base and V by 8 bases; bases with no gene match: 8. CDR1 and CDR2 from the germline V gene are MNHNS and SASEGT. The CDR3 runs 14 residues. CDR3 residues: CASCGQDSSYEQYF. Written as DNA, the CDR3 is TGTGCCAGCTGCGGACAGGACTCATCCTACGAGCAGTACTTC.

The sample holds one count of this clonotype. The conserved final phenylalanine or tryptophan is absent from the CDR3, which likely points to a read error. The V gene is TRBV4-1, the J gene TRBJ2-7; TRBD1 matches 8 bases. The V gene end was trimmed by 4 bases and the J gene end by 6 bases; junction bases not matched to a gene: 5. The CDR3 is 13 amino acids. CDR1 is MGHRA and CDR2 is YSYEKL in the germline V gene. The CDR3 loop is CASSPRTGREQYL. CDR3 bases: TGCGCCAGCAGCCCGAGGACAGGGCGCGAGCAGTACCTC.

This chain uses TRBV6-5 with TRBJ1-2, with no clear D. The CDR3 length is 15 residues. V lost 0 bases, J lost 0 bases, and 8 bases lay in between. CDR1 and CDR2 (germline): MNHEY, SVGAGI. The CDR3 DNA follows: TGTGCCAGCAGTTACTCGATCTTGTCTAACTATGGCTACACCTTC. Encoded protein: CASSYSILSNYGYTF.